Below are 32 T cell receptor beta chains sequenced from a single sample in a study of blood T cell repertoires in COVID-19. Measured with immunoSEQ multiplex PCR; TCRdb has only the in-frame clones, and not every one. The sample records hundreds of thousands of clones, 86% being singletons. Sequenced input: PBMCs or T cells enriched from blood (not recorded which). All receptors come from a man between 40 and 49 years old who had recovered from COVID-19.

V usage is TRBV10-3 and J usage is TRBJ1-5; D remains unclear. The CDR3 covers 15 residues. Trimming took off 2 bases at V and 3 bases at J, with 11 bases between the two ends. Germline CDR1 and CDR2: ENHRY and SYGVKD. In DNA form, the CDR3 reads TGTGCCATCAGTGAGAATCCGGGGATCAATCAGCCCCAGCATTTT. This translates into CAISENPGINQPQHF.

The rearrangement links TRBV10-3 to TRBJ1-6; the D gene is possibly TRBD1 (5 bases). CDR3 length: 13 amino acids. Trimming cost V 10 bases and J 10 bases, with 17 bases left between them. The germline V gene encodes CDR1 ENHRY and CDR2 SYGVKD. For the CDR3, the DNA is TGTGCCACTCGTGAGGGCGGGGGGTCACCCCTCCACTTT. Translating gives CATREGGGSPLHF.

This rearrangement joins TRBV3-1 (or the pseudogene TRBV3-2) to TRBJ1-5; D might be TRBD1 (6 bases). The CDR3 spans 16 residues. Trimming stripped 1 base from V and 3 bases from J, with 13 bases between. Germline CDR1 LGHDT, CDR2 YNNKEL (reference sequence). CDR3 DNA: TGTGCCAGCAGCCAAGGCGCACAGGGCCTCAATCAGCCCCAGCATTTT. It is translated as CASSQGAQGLNQPQHF.

The chain carries TRBV4-1 and TRBJ1-4, with 8 bases matching TRBD1. The V gene's germline CDR1 is MGHRA and CDR2 YSYEKL. V lost 4 bases to trimming and J lost 4 bases; unmatched junction nucleotides: 17. The CDR3 extends over 19 amino acids. The CDR3 DNA reads as TGCGCCAGCAGCCCGACCCAGACCACGGACAGGGCGGATAATGAAAAACTGTTTTTT. Protein product: CASSPTQTTDRADNEKLFF.

This clone has a handful of counts. This chain joins TRBV2 and TRBJ1-2, with D possibly TRBD1 on 5 matching bases. The V end was cut by 6 bases, the J end by 3 bases, with 8 bases between. The germline gives CDR1 SNHLY, CDR2 FYNNEI. The length of the CDR3 is 12 residues. The chain's CDR3 is CASSREDYGYTF. The CDR3 region has the DNA TGTGCCAGCAGCAGGGAAGACTATGGCTACACCTTC.

The chain links TRBV6-4 to TRBJ2-2; D uncertain. This CDR3 contains 12 residues. Between the trimmed V and J ends, which lost 3 bases and 6 bases, there was a span of 5 bases. CDR1 MRHNA and CDR2 SNTAGT come from the germline V gene. The CDR3 DNA sequence: TGTGCCAGCAGTGAGGGCCCCGGGGAGCTGTTTTTT. It specifies CASSEGPGELFF.

V and J are TRBV6-1 and TRBJ2-7; 10 bases align to TRBD1. Germline assignment: CDR1 MNHNS and CDR2 SASEGT. The CDR3 has 14 residues. V shed 2 bases and J 3 bases; nucleotides not matched to a gene: 1. The CDR3 sequence: CASSEWDRGYEQYF. In nucleotides, the CDR3 is TGTGCCAGCAGTGAATGGGACAGGGGCTACGAGCAGTACTTC.

J is TRBJ2-5 and V is TRBV4-2; D gene uncertain. This CDR3 comprises 14 residues. Germline V gene sequence: CDR1 LGHNA, CDR2 YNFKEQ. Trimming took off 1 base at V and 1 base at J, with 7 bases between the two ends. The CDR3 protein is CASSQVDSQETQYF. The CDR3 DNA reads as TGTGCCAGCAGCCAAGTTGACTCCCAAGAGACCCAGTACTTC.

This clone was counted ten times or more. The gene calls are TRBV7-8 and TRBJ1-5, with TRBD1 identical over 8 bases. The CDR3 is 17 amino acids. With V trimmed by 2 bases and J by 0 bases, 6 bases remained unmatched. Germline values: CDR1 SGHVS, CDR2 FQNEAQ. The CDR3 loop reads CASSLHPQGGSNQPQHF. For the CDR3, the DNA is TGTGCCAGCAGCTTACACCCACAGGGGGGTAGCAATCAGCCCCAGCATTTT.

The chain links TRBV11-2 to TRBJ2-7; a weak D match, TRBD1 (5 bases). The CDR3 consists of 16 residues. CDR1 and CDR2 (germline): SGHAT, FQNNGV. Deletions cut 2 bases from V and 3 bases from J, with 17 bases between. The DNA of the CDR3 is TGTGCCAGCAGCTTAAGAGGCAGGGATTTTTTCTACGAGCAGTACTTC. Translated, it gives CASSLRGRDFFYEQYF.

The chain is built from TRBV19 and TRBJ2-1; D is unresolved. V was trimmed by 3 bases and J by 7 bases, leaving 10 bases between them. Germline CDR1 reads LNHDA; CDR2 reads SQIVND (reference sequence). The CDR3 runs to 13 residues. The CDR3 here is CASSIVRRNEQFF. For the CDR3, the DNA is TGTGCCAGTAGTATTGTTAGAAGAAATGAGCAGTTCTTC.

The chain combines TRBV10-3 with TRBJ2-5; 10 positions agree with TRBD2. From germline, CDR1 is ENHRY and CDR2 SYGVKD. This CDR3 contains 15 residues. V trimming: 4 bases; J trimming: 5 bases; junction bases outside the gene matches: 7. CDR3 bases: TGTGCCATCAGTGGAAGCGGGGGGGCCCAGGAGACCCAGTACTTC. It specifies CAISGSGGAQETQYF.

The chain joins TRBV29-1 to TRBJ2-7; 8 bases map to TRBD1. The V gene end was trimmed by 7 bases and the J gene end by 5 bases; junction bases not matched to a gene: 10. The CDR3 loop spans 13 amino acids. The V gene's germline CDR1 is SQVTM and CDR2 ANQGSEA. CDR3 in amino acids: CSGGTGPYDEQYF. CDR3 DNA sequence: TGCAGCGGTGGGACAGGCCCGTACGACGAGCAGTACTTC.

The V call is TRBV15, the J call TRBJ1-2; the D gene is possibly TRBD1 (6 bases). The V end lost 0 bases, the J end lost 7 bases, and 18 bases lay between the germline ends. The CDR3 covers 16 residues. Germline assignment: CDR1 LNHNV and CDR2 YYDKDF (reference sequence). CDR3 in amino acids: CATSRDQAGAAGGYTF. Here the CDR3 DNA reads TGTGCCACCAGCAGAGATCAGGCGGGGGCCGCCGGTGGCTACACCTTC.

This clone was recorded a few times. V and J are TRBV4-2 and TRBJ1-5; TRBD1 agrees at 7 bases. Germline lookup yields CDR1 LGHNA and CDR2 YNFKEQ. The CDR3 is made up of 20 amino acids. J lost 0 bases, V lost 1 base, and 15 bases had no gene match. The CDR3 is CASSQVGSGGSLYSNQPQHF. The CDR3 DNA is TGTGCCAGCAGCCAAGTCGGGTCAGGGGGGAGCCTCTATAGCAATCAGCCCCAGCATTTT.

The rearrangement uses TRBV19 and TRBJ1-2; tentative D call: TRBD1 (6 bases). CDR3 size: 14 residues. CDR1 LNHDA and CDR2 SQIVND come from the germline V gene (reference sequence). Trimming left V 7 bases short and J 4 bases short, with 16 bases between. In nucleotides, the CDR3 is TGTGCCAGTAAAGCGGGACACTTTCCCTATGGCTACACCTTC. As protein: CASKAGHFPYGYTF.

This sequence joins TRBV28 and TRBJ1-6; a weak D match, TRBD1 (5 bases). CDR1 and CDR2 from the germline V gene are MDHEN and SYDVKM. The CDR3 totals 13 residues. Trimming pared 3 bases from V and 8 bases from J, leaving 8 bases between. DNA of the CDR3: TGTGCCAGCAGTTTTCAGGGTCATTCACCCCTCCACTTT. As protein: CASSFQGHSPLHF.

A note on this clone: In the same sample, other DNA sequences code for this CDR3. This chain joins TRBV28 and TRBJ2-7; TRBD2 agrees at 8 bases. V lost 0 bases, J lost 1 base, and 2 bases stayed unmatched. Germline V gene data show CDR1 as MDHEN and CDR2 as SYDVKM. The CDR3 spans 15 residues. CDR3 in DNA: TGTGCCAGCAGTTTATGGCTAGCGGGTTCCTACGAGCAGTACTTC. This codes for CASSLWLAGSYEQYF.

The rearrangement uses TRBV4-1 and TRBJ2-3, with 7 positions matching TRBD2. CDR1 MGHRA and CDR2 YSYEKL come from the germline V gene. This CDR3 comprises 18 residues. With V trimmed by 1 base and J by 0 bases, 10 bases remained unmatched. CDR3 loop: CASSQAHLNSGSTDTQYF. CDR3 nucleotide sequence: TGCGCCAGCAGCCAAGCGCACCTAAATAGCGGGAGCACAGATACGCAGTATTTT.

The chain has TRBV2 and TRBJ2-7, with 9 bases fitting TRBD1. Germline assignment: CDR1 SNHLY and CDR2 FYNNEI. Trimming at V came to 4 bases and at J to 7 bases, leaving 5 bases not matched to a gene. The CDR3 spans 13 residues. CDR3 amino acids: CASSADRGWEQYF. The CDR3 bases are TGTGCCAGCAGTGCTGACAGGGGGTGGGAGCAGTACTTC.

The rearrangement joins TRBV9 to TRBJ2-5; the D gene is possibly TRBD2 (5 bases). Per the germline V gene, CDR1 is SGDLS and CDR2 is YYNGEE. V gave up 3 bases and J gave up 4 bases, with 10 bases separating them. The CDR3 covers 13 residues. CDR3 loop: CASSGGGGETQYF. The CDR3, as DNA: TGTGCCAGCAGCGGGGGTGGAGGAGAGACCCAGTACTTC.

This clone was picked up one time. CDR3 residues: CASSFGLQGATDTQYF. CDR3 nucleotide sequence: TGTGCCAGCAGCTTTGGTTTGCAGGGGGCCACAGATACGCAGTATTTT. This chain connects TRBV5-5 to TRBJ2-3; 8 nucleotides align to TRBD1. V dropped 2 bases and J dropped 2; count of bases not matched to a gene: 7. The CDR3 extends over 16 amino acids. Germline V gene lookup returns CDR1 SGHKS and CDR2 YYEKEE (reference sequence).

The V gene is TRBV6-2 or TRBV6-3, the J gene TRBJ2-7, with TRBD1 identical over 7 bases. V shed 4 bases and J 4 bases; nucleotides not matched to a gene: 1. CDR1 is MNHEY, CDR2 SVGEGT, per germline. The CDR3 runs 12 residues. CDR3 in amino acids: CASSWDRYEQYF. The CDR3 DNA follows: TGTGCCAGCAGTTGGGACAGATACGAGCAGTACTTC.

V is TRBV19 and J is TRBJ1-1; D perhaps matches TRBD1 (6 bases). Germline CDR1 LNHDA, CDR2 SQIVND (reference sequence). V was pared by 10 bases and J by 7 bases, with 13 bases between. This CDR3 region has 11 residues. The CDR3 spells CAISGQNEAFF. The CDR3 DNA is TGTGCCATTTCGGGACAAAATGAAGCTTTCTTT.

The V and J genes are TRBV9 and TRBJ1-2; tentative D call: TRBD1 (6 bases). The CDR3 has 16 residues. Germline V gene lookup returns CDR1 SGDLS and CDR2 YYNGEE. V shed 4 bases and J shed 1 base, with 17 bases lying between them. CDR3 protein: CASSLGPGQLNYGYTF. The CDR3 DNA reads as TGTGCCAGCAGCCTCGGACCGGGACAACTTAACTATGGCTACACCTTC.

This clone was counted many times. The chain carries TRBV7-2 and TRBJ1-1; 8 nucleotides align to TRBD1. The CDR3 runs 15 residues. Germline lookup yields CDR1 SGHTA and CDR2 FQGNSA. V was pared by 6 bases and J by 1 base, with 7 bases of the junction left unmatched. The chain's CDR3 is CASRPDRAGNTEAFF. DNA for the CDR3: TGTGCCAGCAGGCCGGACAGGGCGGGGAACACTGAAGCTTTCTTT.

This clone was observed a single time. V usage is TRBV6-6 and J usage is TRBJ2-5; 11 bases are a match to TRBD2. Germline V gene sequence: CDR1 MNHNY, CDR2 SVGAGI (reference sequence). V was clipped by 6 bases and J by 5 bases; unmatched bases: 8. The CDR3 is made up of 15 amino acids. This chain's CDR3 is CASRPTSGAAETQYF. DNA of the CDR3: TGTGCCAGCAGACCGACTAGCGGGGCCGCGGAGACCCAGTACTTC.

The chain employs TRBV12-3 or TRBV12-4 and TRBJ2-2, with 9 bases that match TRBD1. The CDR3 covers 12 residues. The CDR3 loop reads CAGQGLTGELFF. The DNA of the CDR3 is TGTGCGGGACAGGGCCTAACCGGGGAGCTGTTTTTT.

The chain combines TRBV11-3 with TRBJ2-5; TRBD2 matches 12 bases. This CDR3 has 16 amino acids. The junction had 6 bases not matched to a gene; V was cut back by 5 bases and J by 2 bases. Germline CDR1 reads SGHNT; CDR2 reads YENEEA. The CDR3 sequence: CASSVTSGGSQETQYF. CDR3 sequence (DNA): TGTGCCAGCAGCGTTACTAGCGGGGGGTCTCAAGAGACCCAGTACTTC.

The chain couples TRBV7-8 to TRBJ1-3, with 7 positions matching TRBD1. The CDR3 spans 15 residues. The germline V gene has CDR1 SGHVS and CDR2 FQNEAQ. V trimming: 5 bases; J trimming: 3 bases; junction bases outside the gene matches: 7. The CDR3 nucleotides read TGTGCCAGCAGCGGCACCCAGGGGGTTGGAAACACCATATATTTT. Protein product: CASSGTQGVGNTIYF.

The chain employs TRBV7-8 and TRBJ2-1; 10 nucleotides line up with TRBD1. Germline V gene data show CDR1 as SGHVS and CDR2 as FQNEAQ. CDR3 size: 14 residues. Trimming took 5 bases from V and 9 from J; bases not matched to a gene: 7. The DNA for the CDR3 is TGTGCCAGCAGCCCGATGGGACAGGGGAGTGAGCAGTTCTTC. Its protein product is CASSPMGQGSEQFF.

The V gene is TRBV5-5, the J gene TRBJ1-2; 7 nucleotides line up with TRBD1. From germline, CDR1 is SGHKS and CDR2 YYEKEE (reference sequence). The CDR3 totals 17 residues. V lost 3 bases, J lost 4 bases, and 15 bases stayed unmatched. CDR3 loop: CASSSFSTGEGIYGYTF. CDR3 in DNA: TGTGCCAGCAGCTCCTTTTCCACAGGGGAAGGGATCTATGGCTACACCTTC.